This entry features one T cell receptor (beta chain) sequence. Trimming took 7 bases from V and 2 from J, leaving 20 bases between them. The germline CDR1 and CDR2 sequences are MDHEN and SYDVKM. The CDR3 has 16 amino acids. The data were obtained in a study of PD-1 blockade in classical Hodgkin lymphoma. Measured with immunoSEQ multiplex PCR; TCRdb has only the in-frame clones, and not every one. The repertoire includes about 93,000 clones, approximately 78% of them detected once, and 9.4% sits in the top ten. Noted time point: cycle 4 day 1 (C4D1), after 6 weeks of nivolumab. All the patients suffered relapse after autologous stem cell transplantation, and brentuximab vedotin exposure differed.

The sample in question was peripheral blood mononuclear cells (PBMCs), obtained before the fourth cycle of nivolumab. This TCR came from a human donor with classical Hodgkin lymphoma. V usage is TRBV28 and J usage is TRBJ1-2, with a possible D match to TRBD1 (5 bases). CDR3 amino acids: CASTRGGTARNYGYTF. The CDR3 coding sequence is TGTGCCAGCACGAGGGGCGGGACGGCGAGGAACTATGGCTACACCTTC.